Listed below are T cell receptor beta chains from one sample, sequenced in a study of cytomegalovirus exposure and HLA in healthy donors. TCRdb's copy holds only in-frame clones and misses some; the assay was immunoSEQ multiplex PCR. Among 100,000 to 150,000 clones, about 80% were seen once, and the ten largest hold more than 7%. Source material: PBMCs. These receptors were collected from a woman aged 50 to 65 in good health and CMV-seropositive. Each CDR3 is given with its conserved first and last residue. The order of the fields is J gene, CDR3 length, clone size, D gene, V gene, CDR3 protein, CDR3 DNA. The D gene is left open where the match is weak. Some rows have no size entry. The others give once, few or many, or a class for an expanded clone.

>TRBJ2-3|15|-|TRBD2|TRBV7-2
CASSPLAGGTDTQYF
TGTGCCAGCAGCCCCCTCGCGGGAGGCACAGATACGCAGTATTTT
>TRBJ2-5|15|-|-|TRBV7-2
CASSLGDRSQETQYF
TGTGCCAGCAGCTTAGGAGACAGGTCACAAGAGACCCAGTACTTC
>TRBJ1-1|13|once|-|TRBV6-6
CASRQEGNTEAFF
TGTGCCAGCCGCCAGGAGGGCAACACTGAAGCTTTCTTT
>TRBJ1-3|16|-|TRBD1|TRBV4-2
CASSAPGQVFGNTIYF
TGTGCCAGCAGCGCACCGGGACAGGTGTTTGGAAACACCATATATTTT
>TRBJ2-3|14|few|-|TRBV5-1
CASSTAGPGDTQYF
TGCGCCAGCAGCACAGCGGGTCCAGGGGATACGCAGTATTTT
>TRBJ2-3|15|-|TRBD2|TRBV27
CASSGSKSRTDTQYF
TGTGCCTCTAGCGGGAGTAAGAGTAGGACAGATACGCAGTATTTT
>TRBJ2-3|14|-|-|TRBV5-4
CASSPQSRTDTQYF
TGTGCCAGCAGCCCCCAGTCGCGCACAGATACGCAGTATTTT
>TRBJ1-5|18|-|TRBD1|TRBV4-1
CASSQDPPVTGGNQPQHF
TGCGCCAGCAGCCAAGATCCCCCTGTGACAGGGGGCAATCAGCCCCAGCATTTT
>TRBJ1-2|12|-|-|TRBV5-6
CASSVRERGYTF
TGTGCCAGCAGTGTCCGGGAAAGGGGCTACACCTTC
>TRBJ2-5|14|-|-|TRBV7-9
CASSPSGRSETQYF
TGTGCCAGCAGCCCATCCGGCAGGTCAGAGACCCAGTACTTC
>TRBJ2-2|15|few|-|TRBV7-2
CASSPNGGWAGELFF
TGTGCCAGCAGCCCAAACGGAGGCTGGGCCGGGGAGCTGTTTTTT
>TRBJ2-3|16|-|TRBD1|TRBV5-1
CASSSRTGLGTDTQYF
TGCGCCAGCAGCAGCAGGACAGGGTTAGGCACAGATACGCAGTATTTT
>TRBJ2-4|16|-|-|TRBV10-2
CASSESGPGAKNIQYF
TGCGCCAGCAGTGAGTCGGGGCCGGGAGCCAAAAACATTCAGTACTTC
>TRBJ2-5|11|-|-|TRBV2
CASSELETQYF
TGTGCCAGCAGTGAACTAGAGACCCAGTACTTC
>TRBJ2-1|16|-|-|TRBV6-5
CASSYSPVEAHNEQFF
TGTGCCAGCAGTTACTCTCCGGTTGAGGCCCACAATGAGCAGTTCTTC
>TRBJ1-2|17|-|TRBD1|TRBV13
CASSPSGATGGWNGYTF
TGTGCCAGCAGCCCTAGTGGGGCAACAGGGGGCTGGAATGGCTACACCTTC
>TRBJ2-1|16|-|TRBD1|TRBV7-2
CASSLVMGQGGYEQFF
TGTGCCAGCAGCTTAGTAATGGGACAGGGTGGGTATGAGCAGTTCTTC
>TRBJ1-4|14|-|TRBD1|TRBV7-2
CASSRDRGWEKLFF
TGTGCCAGCAGCCGGGACAGGGGTTGGGAAAAACTGTTTTTT
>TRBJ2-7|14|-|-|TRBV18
CASSPNGGTYEQYF
TGTGCCAGCTCACCAAATGGCGGTACCTACGAGCAGTACTTC
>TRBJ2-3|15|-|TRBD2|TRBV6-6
CASSLAGGPTDTQYF
TGTGCCAGCAGTTTAGCGGGGGGACCCACAGATACGCAGTATTTT
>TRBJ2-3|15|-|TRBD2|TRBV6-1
CASILVLAGQDTQYF
TGTGCCAGCATCCTTGTTTTAGCGGGGCAAGATACGCAGTATTTT
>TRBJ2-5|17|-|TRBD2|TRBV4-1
CASSQDRTSGGVGTQYF
TGCGCCAGCAGCCAAGATCGGACTAGCGGGGGGGTTGGGACCCAGTACTTC
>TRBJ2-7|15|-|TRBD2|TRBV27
CASSISGRAVGEQYF
TGTGCCAGCAGTATAAGCGGGAGGGCTGTAGGCGAGCAGTACTTC
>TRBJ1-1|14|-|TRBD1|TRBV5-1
CASRYGGGNTEAFF
TGCGCCAGCAGATACGGAGGGGGCAACACTGAAGCTTTCTTT
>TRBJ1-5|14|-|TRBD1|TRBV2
CASSGDRAFKPQHF
TGTGCCAGCAGTGGGGACAGGGCTTTTAAGCCCCAGCATTTT
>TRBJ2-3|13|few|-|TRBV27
CASSGYSTDTQYF
TGTGCCAGCTCGGGATATAGCACAGATACGCAGTATTTT
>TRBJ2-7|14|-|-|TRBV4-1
CASSQVTPAYEQYF
TGCGCCAGCAGCCAAGTGACTCCCGCTTACGAGCAGTACTTC
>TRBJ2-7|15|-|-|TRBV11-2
CASSLDLATHYEQYF
TGTGCCAGCAGCTTAGATCTCGCTACTCACTACGAGCAGTACTTC
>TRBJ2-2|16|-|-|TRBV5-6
CASSLEHYANTGELFF
TGTGCCAGCAGCTTGGAACATTACGCGAACACCGGGGAGCTGTTTTTT
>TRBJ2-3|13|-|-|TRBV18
CASSRRVTDTQYF
TGTGCCAGCTCACGACGGGTTACAGATACGCAGTATTTT
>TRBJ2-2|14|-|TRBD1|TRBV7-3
CASSFDRGSRELFF
TGTGCCAGCAGCTTCGACAGGGGGAGTCGGGAGCTGTTTTTT